A selection of T cell receptor beta chains follows, all from one sample in a study of control samples from healthy donors and cancer patients. Assay used: immunoSEQ multiplex PCR; TCRdb lists only in-frame clones, some missing. In the table there are about 90,000 clones, roughly 93% of which are singletons. The sample was blood. Receptors were obtained from a woman under 40 in good health. Both conserved end residues are part of each CDR3. A D gene is named only where the DNA matches it firmly. The size of a clone is reported for some rows only, either as once, few or many, or as a class for expanded clones.

clone_size: -; cdr3_length: 16; v_call: TRBV28; d_call: TRBD1; j_call: TRBJ2-1; cdr3_aa: CASSSVPGGAIYEQFF; cdr3_nt: TGTGCCAGCAGTTCCGTCCCAGGGGGCGCAATTTATGAGCAGTTCTTC
clone_size: -; cdr3_length: 13; v_call: TRBV29-1; d_call: -; j_call: TRBJ1-1; cdr3_aa: CSVGQDGGTEAFF; cdr3_nt: TGCAGCGTTGGTCAGGACGGGGGGACTGAAGCTTTCTTT
clone_size: -; cdr3_length: 16; v_call: TRBV3-1/TRBV3-2; d_call: -; j_call: TRBJ1-3; cdr3_aa: CASSQEGPISGNTIYF; cdr3_nt: TGTGCCAGCAGCCAAGAGGGGCCAATCTCTGGAAACACCATATATTTT
clone_size: -; cdr3_length: 17; v_call: TRBV28; d_call: TRBD1; j_call: TRBJ2-7; cdr3_aa: CASSPSTGLPPRYQQYF; cdr3_nt: TGTGCCAGCAGTCCGTCGACAGGGTTACCTCCACGGTACCAGCAGTACTTC
clone_size: -; cdr3_length: 16; v_call: TRBV5-1; d_call: TRBD1; j_call: TRBJ2-1; cdr3_aa: CASSTDPGGEYSGQFF; cdr3_nt: TGCGCCAGCAGCACGGATCCAGGGGGCGAGTATTCAGGGCAGTTCTTC
clone_size: -; cdr3_length: 13; v_call: TRBV5-1; d_call: -; j_call: TRBJ1-3; cdr3_aa: CASTSAAGNTIYF; cdr3_nt: TGCGCCAGCACCAGCGCGGCTGGAAACACCATATATTTT
clone_size: -; cdr3_length: 16; v_call: TRBV18; d_call: -; j_call: TRBJ1-1; cdr3_aa: CASSPWGAQRNTEAFF; cdr3_nt: TGTGCCAGCTCACCCTGGGGAGCACAACGGAACACTGAAGCTTTCTTT
clone_size: -; cdr3_length: 13; v_call: TRBV28; d_call: TRBD1; j_call: TRBJ1-5; cdr3_aa: CASSSGGEQPQHF; cdr3_nt: TGTGCCAGCAGTTCAGGGGGAGAGCAGCCCCAGCATTTT
clone_size: -; cdr3_length: 13; v_call: TRBV10-3; d_call: -; j_call: TRBJ1-2; cdr3_aa: CAISVDGDYGYTF; cdr3_nt: TGTGCCATCAGTGTGGACGGGGACTATGGCTACACCTTC
clone_size: -; cdr3_length: 14; v_call: TRBV3-1/TRBV3-2; d_call: TRBD1; j_call: TRBJ2-7; cdr3_aa: CASSQGTATNEQYF; cdr3_nt: TGTGCCAGCAGCCAGGGGACAGCCACCAACGAGCAGTACTTC
clone_size: -; cdr3_length: 15; v_call: TRBV24-1; d_call: TRBD1; j_call: TRBJ1-2; cdr3_aa: CATSATNRGNYGYTF; cdr3_nt: TGTGCCACCAGTGCTACCAACAGGGGAAACTATGGCTACACCTTC
clone_size: -; cdr3_length: 15; v_call: TRBV11-2; d_call: -; j_call: TRBJ2-5; cdr3_aa: CASSLGRSRGGTQYF; cdr3_nt: TGTGCCAGCAGCTTAGGTCGTAGCAGGGGAGGGACCCAGTACTTC
clone_size: -; cdr3_length: 17; v_call: TRBV11-2; d_call: -; j_call: TRBJ1-4; cdr3_aa: CASSPYQFGGRGEKLFF; cdr3_nt: TGTGCCAGCAGCCCCTATCAGTTCGGGGGGCGCGGTGAAAAACTGTTTTTT
clone_size: -; cdr3_length: 14; v_call: TRBV5-1; d_call: TRBD1; j_call: TRBJ1-1; cdr3_aa: CASSPGQGVTEAFF; cdr3_nt: TGCGCCAGCAGCCCGGGACAGGGCGTGACTGAAGCTTTCTTT
clone_size: -; cdr3_length: 15; v_call: TRBV13; d_call: -; j_call: TRBJ2-3; cdr3_aa: CASSLVAGNTDTQYF; cdr3_nt: TGTGCCAGCAGCTTAGTGGCAGGGAACACAGATACGCAGTATTTT
clone_size: -; cdr3_length: 15; v_call: TRBV7-9; d_call: TRBD1; j_call: TRBJ1-5; cdr3_aa: CASSLAGQGNQPQHF; cdr3_nt: TGTGCCAGCAGCTTAGCAGGACAGGGTAATCAGCCCCAGCATTTT
clone_size: -; cdr3_length: 16; v_call: TRBV11-3; d_call: TRBD1; j_call: TRBJ1-2; cdr3_aa: CASANRGTGGLRGYTF; cdr3_nt: TGTGCCAGCGCGAATCGGGGGACAGGTGGCCTCCGTGGCTACACCTTC
clone_size: -; cdr3_length: 13; v_call: TRBV27; d_call: -; j_call: TRBJ2-1; cdr3_aa: CASQGSSYNEQFF; cdr3_nt: TGTGCCAGCCAGGGGAGCTCCTACAATGAGCAGTTCTTC
clone_size: -; cdr3_length: 15; v_call: TRBV19; d_call: TRBD2; j_call: TRBJ2-7; cdr3_aa: CASSTGTSGSYEQYF; cdr3_nt: TGTGCCAGTAGCACCGGGACTAGCGGGTCCTACGAGCAGTACTTC
clone_size: once; cdr3_length: 14; v_call: TRBV6-5; d_call: -; j_call: TRBJ2-2; cdr3_aa: CASRPDRNTGELFF; cdr3_nt: TGTGCCAGCAGACCCGACAGGAACACCGGGGAGCTGTTTTTT
clone_size: -; cdr3_length: 14; v_call: TRBV9; d_call: TRBD2; j_call: TRBJ2-1; cdr3_aa: CASSEGLADNEQFF; cdr3_nt: TGTGCCAGCAGCGAGGGACTAGCGGACAATGAGCAGTTCTTC
clone_size: -; cdr3_length: 13; v_call: TRBV5-1; d_call: -; j_call: TRBJ2-1; cdr3_aa: CASSGGPGDEQFF; cdr3_nt: TGCGCCAGCAGCGGGGGCCCCGGGGATGAGCAGTTCTTC
clone_size: -; cdr3_length: 14; v_call: TRBV11-1; d_call: -; j_call: TRBJ1-1; cdr3_aa: CASSWTGMNTEAFF; cdr3_nt: TGTGCCAGCAGTTGGACGGGGATGAACACTGAAGCTTTCTTT
clone_size: -; cdr3_length: 11; v_call: TRBV19; d_call: TRBD1; j_call: TRBJ1-1; cdr3_aa: CARQGQTEAFF; cdr3_nt: TGTGCCAGACAGGGGCAGACTGAAGCTTTCTTT
clone_size: -; cdr3_length: 13; v_call: TRBV30; d_call: TRBD1; j_call: TRBJ1-2; cdr3_aa: CAWNLDRAGGYTF; cdr3_nt: TGTGCCTGGAACCTGGACAGGGCGGGTGGCTACACCTTC
clone_size: -; cdr3_length: 12; v_call: TRBV6-5; d_call: -; j_call: TRBJ2-2; cdr3_aa: CAGLQGGGELFF; cdr3_nt: TGTGCCGGACTACAGGGTGGCGGGGAGCTGTTTTTT
clone_size: -; cdr3_length: 15; v_call: TRBV6-5; d_call: -; j_call: TRBJ1-6; cdr3_aa: CASSYAGSRISPLHF; cdr3_nt: TGTGCCAGCAGTTACGCCGGAAGTCGGATCTCACCCCTCCACTTT
clone_size: -; cdr3_length: 14; v_call: TRBV19; d_call: -; j_call: TRBJ2-7; cdr3_aa: CASSMGLGGYEQYF; cdr3_nt: TGTGCCAGTAGTATGGGATTAGGAGGCTACGAGCAGTACTTC
clone_size: -; cdr3_length: 12; v_call: TRBV29-1; d_call: -; j_call: TRBJ1-2; cdr3_aa: CSVERIGYGYTF; cdr3_nt: TGCAGCGTTGAGCGAATAGGCTATGGCTACACCTTC
clone_size: -; cdr3_length: 13; v_call: TRBV7-3; d_call: -; j_call: TRBJ2-1; cdr3_aa: CASSLTSGTNQFF; cdr3_nt: TGTGCCAGCAGCTTAACGTCCGGGACAAACCAGTTCTTC
clone_size: -; cdr3_length: 14; v_call: TRBV24-1; d_call: -; j_call: TRBJ2-3; cdr3_aa: CATSGRGSTDTQYF; cdr3_nt: TGTGCCACCAGTGGGAGGGGGAGCACAGATACGCAGTATTTT
clone_size: -; cdr3_length: 14; v_call: TRBV14; d_call: -; j_call: TRBJ2-7; cdr3_aa: CASSQDGTNYEQYF; cdr3_nt: TGTGCCAGCAGCCAAGATGGGACAAACTACGAGCAGTACTTC
clone_size: -; cdr3_length: 16; v_call: TRBV19; d_call: TRBD2; j_call: TRBJ2-1; cdr3_aa: CASSSAGLAGVNEQFF; cdr3_nt: TGTGCCAGTAGTAGTGCAGGACTAGCGGGAGTAAATGAGCAGTTCTTC
clone_size: once; cdr3_length: 16; v_call: TRBV5-4; d_call: -; j_call: TRBJ2-3; cdr3_aa: CASSPRLSDYTDTQYF; cdr3_nt: TGTGCCAGCAGCCCTCGTCTTAGTGATTACACAGATACGCAGTATTTT
clone_size: -; cdr3_length: 13; v_call: TRBV5-5; d_call: -; j_call: TRBJ1-1; cdr3_aa: CASTVGGGTEAFF; cdr3_nt: TGTGCCAGCACCGTAGGGGGAGGCACTGAAGCTTTCTTT
clone_size: -; cdr3_length: 16; v_call: TRBV5-4; d_call: TRBD2; j_call: TRBJ2-1; cdr3_aa: CASSDASGSSYNEQFF; cdr3_nt: TGTGCCAGCAGCGACGCTAGCGGTTCCTCCTACAATGAGCAGTTCTTC
clone_size: -; cdr3_length: 14; v_call: TRBV2; d_call: -; j_call: TRBJ2-6; cdr3_aa: CASKARSGANVLTF; cdr3_nt: TGTGCCAGCAAAGCCCGCTCTGGGGCCAACGTCCTGACTTTC
clone_size: -; cdr3_length: 14; v_call: TRBV19; d_call: TRBD2; j_call: TRBJ2-2; cdr3_aa: CASNLSGGTRELFF; cdr3_nt: TGTGCCAGTAACCTCAGCGGGGGGACCCGGGAGCTGTTTTTT
clone_size: -; cdr3_length: 15; v_call: TRBV9; d_call: TRBD2; j_call: TRBJ2-1; cdr3_aa: CASSRTSGPYNEQFF; cdr3_nt: TGTGCCAGCAGCCGGACTAGCGGACCTTACAATGAGCAGTTCTTC
clone_size: -; cdr3_length: 13; v_call: TRBV28; d_call: TRBD2; j_call: TRBJ2-5; cdr3_aa: CASSFSTSGGSYF; cdr3_nt: TGTGCCAGCAGTTTTTCGACTAGCGGGGGCTCGTACTTC
clone_size: -; cdr3_length: 12; v_call: TRBV6-5; d_call: -; j_call: TRBJ1-2; cdr3_aa: CASSFLTDGYTF; cdr3_nt: TGTGCCAGCAGCTTTCTGACTGATGGCTACACCTTC
clone_size: -; cdr3_length: 15; v_call: TRBV3-1/TRBV3-2; d_call: -; j_call: TRBJ1-3; cdr3_aa: CASSSGDWGGNTIYF; cdr3_nt: TGTGCCAGCAGCTCAGGGGATTGGGGTGGAAACACCATATATTTT
clone_size: -; cdr3_length: 15; v_call: TRBV5-1; d_call: TRBD1; j_call: TRBJ1-1; cdr3_aa: CASSLSDRDYTEAFF; cdr3_nt: TGCGCCAGCAGCTTATCGGACAGGGACTATACTGAAGCTTTCTTT
clone_size: -; cdr3_length: 14; v_call: TRBV6-2/TRBV6-3; d_call: -; j_call: TRBJ2-7; cdr3_aa: CASSYHTKSYEQYF; cdr3_nt: TGTGCCAGCAGTTACCATACTAAGTCCTACGAGCAGTACTTC
clone_size: -; cdr3_length: 12; v_call: TRBV3-1/TRBV3-2; d_call: -; j_call: TRBJ2-5; cdr3_aa: CASSQILGTQYF; cdr3_nt: TGTGCCAGCAGCCAAATACTTGGGACCCAGTACTTC
clone_size: few; cdr3_length: 14; v_call: TRBV27; d_call: -; j_call: TRBJ1-2; cdr3_aa: CASRATGTNYGYTF; cdr3_nt: TGTGCCAGCAGGGCGACAGGTACTAACTATGGCTACACCTTC
clone_size: -; cdr3_length: 15; v_call: TRBV11-3; d_call: -; j_call: TRBJ1-3; cdr3_aa: CASSLDRVGPNTIYF; cdr3_nt: TGTGCCAGCAGCTTAGATCGGGTCGGACCAAACACCATATATTTT
clone_size: once; cdr3_length: 15; v_call: TRBV6-5; d_call: TRBD1; j_call: TRBJ1-4; cdr3_aa: CASTHGGTGATKLFF; cdr3_nt: TGTGCCAGCACCCACGGAGGGACAGGGGCAACAAAACTGTTTTTT
clone_size: -; cdr3_length: 16; v_call: TRBV30; d_call: -; j_call: TRBJ1-4; cdr3_aa: CAWSVGQRATNEKLFF; cdr3_nt: TGTGCCTGGAGTGTGGGGCAGCGAGCAACTAATGAAAAACTGTTTTTT
clone_size: -; cdr3_length: 15; v_call: TRBV28; d_call: -; j_call: TRBJ1-5; cdr3_aa: CASSLSRASNQPQHF; cdr3_nt: TGTGCCAGCAGTTTATCGAGGGCGAGCAATCAGCCCCAGCATTTT
clone_size: -; cdr3_length: 13; v_call: TRBV7-2; d_call: -; j_call: TRBJ2-7; cdr3_aa: CASSPPRVNEQYF; cdr3_nt: TGTGCCAGCAGCCCCCCCCGGGTTAACGAGCAGTACTTC
clone_size: -; cdr3_length: 18; v_call: TRBV3-1/TRBV3-2; d_call: -; j_call: TRBJ1-3; cdr3_aa: CASSHFALVGIPGNTIYF; cdr3_nt: TGTGCCAGCAGCCATTTCGCGTTGGTGGGTATTCCTGGAAACACCATATATTTT
clone_size: -; cdr3_length: 14; v_call: TRBV19; d_call: TRBD1; j_call: TRBJ2-7; cdr3_aa: CASRPGQGSHEQYF; cdr3_nt: TGTGCCAGTAGGCCGGGACAGGGGTCCCACGAGCAGTACTTC
clone_size: -; cdr3_length: 12; v_call: TRBV12-3/TRBV12-4; d_call: -; j_call: TRBJ1-6; cdr3_aa: CASSALNPFLHF; cdr3_nt: TGTGCCAGCAGTGCCCTGAACCCTTTCCTCCACTTT
clone_size: -; cdr3_length: 13; v_call: TRBV19; d_call: -; j_call: TRBJ2-2; cdr3_aa: CASSRQFTGELFF; cdr3_nt: TGTGCCAGTAGTAGGCAGTTCACCGGGGAGCTGTTTTTT